This T cell receptor (beta chain) originates from a study of T cells after somatic rescue of genetic block. This CDR3 contains 16 residues. V lost 5 bases and J lost 1, with 17 bases in between. In germline, CDR1 is SGHVS, CDR2 FNYEAQ. TCRdb's table, derived via immunoSEQ multiplex PCR, lists solely in-frame clones and lacks some. The sample yields tens of thousands of clones, 85% to 90% seen once. The sequencing sample was made of peripheral blood mononuclear cells (PBMCs). The chain couples TRBV7-6 to TRBJ1-1; perhaps TRBD1 as D (5 bases). This clonotype was sampled from a woman between 18 and 29 years old. The CDR3 DNA reads TGTGCCAGCAGCCCCTTAATTGGACACTCGAACACTGAAGCTTTCTTT. As protein: CASSPLIGHSNTEAFF.